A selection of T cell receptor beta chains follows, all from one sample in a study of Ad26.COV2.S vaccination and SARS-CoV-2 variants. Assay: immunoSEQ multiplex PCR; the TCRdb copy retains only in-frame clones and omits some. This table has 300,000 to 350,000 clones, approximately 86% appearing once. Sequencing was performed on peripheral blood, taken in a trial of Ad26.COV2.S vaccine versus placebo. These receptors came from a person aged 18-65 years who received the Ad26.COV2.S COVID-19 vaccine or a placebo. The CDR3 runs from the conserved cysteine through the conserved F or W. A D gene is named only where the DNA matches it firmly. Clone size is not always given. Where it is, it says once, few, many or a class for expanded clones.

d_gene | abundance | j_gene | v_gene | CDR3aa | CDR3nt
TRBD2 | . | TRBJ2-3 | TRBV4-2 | CASSQHSGRISDTQYF | TGTGCCAGCAGCCAACACAGCGGGAGGATCTCAGATACGCAGTATTTT
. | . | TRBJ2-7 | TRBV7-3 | CASSPTPLPRYEQYF | TGTGCCAGCAGCCCCACCCCCCTTCCTCGATACGAGCAGTACTTC
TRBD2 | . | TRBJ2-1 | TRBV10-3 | CAITLNSLAGGPGEQFF | TGTGCCATCACCCTGAACTCACTAGCGGGGGGGCCTGGGGAGCAGTTCTTC
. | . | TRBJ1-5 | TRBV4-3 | CASSQGARQPQHF | TGCGCCAGCAGCCAGGGGGCTCGCCAGCCCCAGCATTTT
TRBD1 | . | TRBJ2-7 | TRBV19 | CASKEQGAPYEQYF | TGTGCCAGTAAGGAGCAGGGGGCCCCCTACGAGCAGTACTTC
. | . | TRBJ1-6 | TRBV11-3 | CASSLQGPGGESSYNSPLHF | TGTGCCAGCAGCTTACAGGGACCAGGAGGGGAGAGCTCCTATAATTCACCCCTCCACTTT
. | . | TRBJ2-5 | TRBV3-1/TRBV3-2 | CASSQERMNWQETQYF | TGTGCCAGCAGCCAAGAGAGGATGAACTGGCAAGAGACCCAGTACTTC
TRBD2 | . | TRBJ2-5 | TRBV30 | CAWGGTSGSQETQYF | TGTGCCTGGGGTGGGACTAGCGGGAGCCAAGAGACCCAGTACTTC
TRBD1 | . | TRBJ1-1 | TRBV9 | CASSPLTGRGVVREAFF | TGTGCCAGCAGCCCCCTTACTGGCAGGGGGGTGGTACGGGAAGCTTTCTTT
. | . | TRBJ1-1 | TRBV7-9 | CASSSFSSGTGIEAFF | TGTGCCAGCAGCTCGTTCTCCTCTGGAACAGGGATTGAAGCTTTCTTT
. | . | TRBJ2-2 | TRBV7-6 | CASSPRGAQVLGELFF | TGTGCCAGCAGCCCCAGGGGGGCACAGGTCCTCGGGGAGCTGTTTTTT
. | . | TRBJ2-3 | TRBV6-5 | CASSPRGSTDTQYF | TGTGCCAGCTCGCCTCGGGGGAGCACAGATACGCAGTATTTT
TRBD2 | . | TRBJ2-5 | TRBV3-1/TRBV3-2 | CASSRLGLAGGGTQYF | TGTGCCAGCAGCCGCCTTGGACTAGCGGGGGGAGGGACCCAGTACTTC
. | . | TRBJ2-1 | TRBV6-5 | CASRPVRQFF | TGTGCCAGCAGGCCGGTGCGGCAGTTCTTC
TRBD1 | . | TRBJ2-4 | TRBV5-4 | CASSLTGVSQDIQYF | TGTGCCAGCAGCCTGACAGGGGTTAGCCAAGACATTCAGTACTTC
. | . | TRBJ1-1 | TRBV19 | CASSETANTEAFF | TGTGCCAGTAGTGAGACAGCGAACACTGAAGCTTTCTTT
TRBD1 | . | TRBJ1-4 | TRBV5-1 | CASSPGQGLNEKLFF | TGCGCCAGCAGCCCTGGACAGGGACTTAATGAAAAACTGTTTTTT
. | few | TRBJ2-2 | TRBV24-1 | CATSDPGQNTGELFF | TGTGCCACCAGTGACCCGGGACAGAACACCGGGGAGCTGTTTTTT
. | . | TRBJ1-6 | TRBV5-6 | CASSLQTEPYNSPLHF | TGTGCCAGCAGCTTGCAGACGGAACCCTATAATTCACCCCTCCACTTT
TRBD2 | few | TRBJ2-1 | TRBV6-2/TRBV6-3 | CASSKLLAGALGSNEQFF | TGTGCCAGCAGTAAGCTGCTAGCGGGAGCTTTGGGATCCAATGAGCAGTTCTTC
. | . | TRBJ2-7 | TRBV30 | CAWSEMTSLTYEQYF | TGTGCCTGGAGCGAAATGACTAGTTTAACCTACGAGCAGTACTTC
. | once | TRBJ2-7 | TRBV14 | CASSRGPSEQYF | TGTGCCAGCAGCCGTGGACCGTCCGAGCAGTACTTC
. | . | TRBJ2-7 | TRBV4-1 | CASSQPGGAGYEQYF | TGCGCCAGCAGCCAGCCCGGGGGAGCGGGTTACGAGCAGTACTTC
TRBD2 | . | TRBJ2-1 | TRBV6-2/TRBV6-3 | CASSLGLAGVGEQFF | TGTGCCAGCAGCTTGGGACTAGCGGGGGTAGGGGAGCAGTTCTTC
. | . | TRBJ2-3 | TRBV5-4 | CASSLATDTQYF | TGTGCCAGCAGCCTGGCCACAGATACGCAGTATTTT
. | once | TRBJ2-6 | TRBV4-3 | CASSQDLRGSGANVLTF | TGCGCCAGCAGCCAAGATCTAAGGGGCTCTGGGGCCAACGTCCTGACTTTC
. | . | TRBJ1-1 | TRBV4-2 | CASSQAGRRHTEAFF | TGTGCCAGCAGCCAAGCCGGCAGAAGGCACACTGAAGCTTTCTTT
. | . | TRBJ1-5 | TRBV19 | CASSMGVNQPQHF | TGTGCCAGTAGTATGGGGGTGAATCAGCCCCAGCATTTT
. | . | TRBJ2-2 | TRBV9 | CASSVDLGLDSGELFF | TGTGCCAGCAGCGTAGACCTCGGGTTGGATTCCGGGGAGCTGTTTTTT
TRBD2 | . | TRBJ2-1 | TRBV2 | CASRAGVSYNEQFF | TGTGCCAGCAGGGCGGGGGTCTCCTACAATGAGCAGTTCTTC
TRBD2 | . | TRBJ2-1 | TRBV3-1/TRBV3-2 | CASSLTSGTYNEQFF | TGTGCCAGCAGCCTCACTAGCGGAACCTACAATGAGCAGTTCTTC
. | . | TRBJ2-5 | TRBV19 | CASSSSPGRETQYF | TGTGCCAGTAGTTCTTCACCGGGGAGAGAGACCCAGTACTTC
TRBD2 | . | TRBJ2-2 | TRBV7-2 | CASSLVVSGGTGELFF | TGTGCCAGCAGCTTAGTAGTTAGCGGGGGTACCGGGGAGCTGTTTTTT
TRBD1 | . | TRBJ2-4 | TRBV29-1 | CSVEIQGNIQYF | TGCAGCGTTGAAATACAGGGGAACATTCAGTACTTC
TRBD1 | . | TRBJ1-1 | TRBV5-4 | CASSLYGTGGNTEAFF | TGTGCCAGCAGCTTATATGGGACAGGGGGCAACACTGAAGCTTTCTTT
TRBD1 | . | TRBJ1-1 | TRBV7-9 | CASSFRQGGVNTEAFF | TGTGCCAGCAGCTTTCGACAGGGAGGAGTGAACACTGAAGCTTTCTTT
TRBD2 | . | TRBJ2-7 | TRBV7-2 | CASSISGFNYEQYF | TGTGCCAGCAGCATTAGCGGGTTTAATTACGAGCAGTACTTC
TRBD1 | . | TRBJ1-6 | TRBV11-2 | CASSGTGTVSSYNSPLHF | TGTGCCAGCAGCGGAACCGGGACAGTAAGCTCCTATAATTCACCCCTCCACTTT
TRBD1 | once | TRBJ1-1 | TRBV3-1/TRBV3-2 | CASSLGQGRHTEAFF | TGTGCCAGCAGCTTGGGACAGGGGCGGCACACTGAAGCTTTCTTT
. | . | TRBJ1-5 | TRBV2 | CASSGQDQPQHF | TGTGCCAGCAGTGGTCAGGATCAGCCCCAGCATTTT
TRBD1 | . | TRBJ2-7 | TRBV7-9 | CASSLGQHYEQYF | TGTGCCAGCAGCTTGGGACAGCACTACGAGCAGTACTTC
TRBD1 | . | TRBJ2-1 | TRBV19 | CASSFDRGLNEQFF | TGTGCCAGTAGTTTCGACAGGGGCCTCAATGAGCAGTTCTTC
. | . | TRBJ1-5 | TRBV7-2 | CASSLMSNQPQHF | TGTGCCAGCAGCTTAATGAGCAATCAGCCCCAGCATTTT
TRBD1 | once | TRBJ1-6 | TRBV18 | CASSRYRDSESSYNSPLHF | TGTGCCAGCTCACGTTACCGGGACAGCGAGAGCTCCTATAATTCACCCCTCCACTTT
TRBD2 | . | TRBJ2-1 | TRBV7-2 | CASSSAFRGGYNEQFF | TGTGCCAGCAGCTCCGCCTTTCGCGGGGGGTACAATGAGCAGTTCTTC
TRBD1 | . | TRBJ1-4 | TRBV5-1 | CASSLAGTGRGKLFF | TGCGCCAGCAGCTTGGCCGGGACAGGGAGAGGAAAACTGTTTTTT
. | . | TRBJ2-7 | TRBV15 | CATSTVPRRGYEQYF | TGTGCCACCAGCACCGTTCCTCGCAGGGGCTACGAGCAGTACTTC
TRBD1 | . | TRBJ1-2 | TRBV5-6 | CASSFLSLPGQGDGYTF | TGTGCCAGCAGCTTTCTATCCCTACCGGGACAGGGGGATGGCTACACCTTC
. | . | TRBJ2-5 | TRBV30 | CAWNMGVSETQYF | TGTGCCTGGAATATGGGGGTATCAGAGACCCAGTACTTC
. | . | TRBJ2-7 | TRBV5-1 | CASSLEVGLAYEQYF | TGCGCCAGCAGCTTGGAGGTGGGACTGGCCTACGAGCAGTACTTC
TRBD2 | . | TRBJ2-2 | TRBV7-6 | CASSFSAGVNTGELFF | TGTGCCAGCAGCTTTTCAGCGGGGGTGAACACCGGGGAGCTGTTTTTT
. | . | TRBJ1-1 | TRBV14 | CASSQDQTITEAFF | TGTGCCAGCAGCCAAGATCAAACCATCACTGAAGCTTTCTTT
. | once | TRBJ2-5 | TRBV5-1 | CASIGLGGETQYF | TGCGCCAGCATAGGGTTAGGGGGAGAGACCCAGTACTTC
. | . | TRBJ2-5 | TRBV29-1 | CSVDGGRETQYF | TGCAGCGTTGATGGGGGGCGCGAGACCCAGTACTTC
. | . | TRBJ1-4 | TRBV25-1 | CASSASPAGSF | TGTGCCAGCAGTGCCTCTCCTGCCGGGAGCTTT
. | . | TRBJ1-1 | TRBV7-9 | CASSLGKSTEAFF | TGTGCCAGCAGCTTAGGGAAGAGCACTGAAGCTTTCTTT